The clone carrying this T cell receptor (beta chain) has ten or more counts. The antigen is undetermined. This CDR3 region has 17 residues. Germline CDR1 reads ENHRY; CDR2 reads SYGVKD. The J segment lost 3 bases and the V segment lost 6 bases, leaving 8 bases of the junction unmatched. This entry comes from a study of T cells in Graves' hyperthyroidism and ophthalmopathy. Study-wide context: Before any treatment, at initial diagnosis, peripheral blood was collected.

Amplification of TCR beta CDR3 regions used RNA as the template. A set of HTBI primers served as the primers for a first-round RT-PCR of the TCR CDR3. TCRdb reprocessed the multiplex PCR reads via MiXCR and lists one record per CDR3 protein. The sample holds under 600,000 distinct CDR3 sequences, about a sixth seen once. Study-level results: Through a model of 13 V-J features, ophthalmopathy was separated from stable hyperthyroidism.

Sequencing was done on a sample of blood. The sequence derives from a woman aged 35 to 49 with Graves' ophthalmopathy. This sequence joins TRBV10-3 and TRBJ2-3, with 14 positions matching TRBD2. CDR3 bases: TGTGCCATCAGAACGGGACTAGCGGGAGAAGGAACAGATACGCAGTATTTT. Encoded protein: CAIRTGLAGEGTDTQYF.